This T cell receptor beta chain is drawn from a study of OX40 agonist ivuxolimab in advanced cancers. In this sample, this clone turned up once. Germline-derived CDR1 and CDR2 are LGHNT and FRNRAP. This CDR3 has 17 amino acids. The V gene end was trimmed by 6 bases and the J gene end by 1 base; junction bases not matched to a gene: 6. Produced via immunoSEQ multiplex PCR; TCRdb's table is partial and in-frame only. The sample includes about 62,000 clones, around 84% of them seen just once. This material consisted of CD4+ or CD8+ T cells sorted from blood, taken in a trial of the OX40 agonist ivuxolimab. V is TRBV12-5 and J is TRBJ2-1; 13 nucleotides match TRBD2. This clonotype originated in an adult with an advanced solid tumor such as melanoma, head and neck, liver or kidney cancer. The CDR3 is CASGSQTSGGSYNEQFF. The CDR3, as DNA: TGTGCTAGTGGCAGCCAGACTAGCGGGGGGTCCTACAATGAGCAGTTCTTC.